This T cell receptor beta chain was recorded in a study of OX40 agonist ivuxolimab in advanced cancers. Study-wide context: Cancers in dose escalation were hepatocellular, melanoma, renal cell and head and neck.

Clones were sequenced by immunoSEQ multiplex PCR, and TCRdb holds only the in-frame ones, with some missing. Among about 20,000 clones listed, 80% to 95% were seen once. With baseline, cycle 4 day 1, and cycle 7 day 1 as timepoints, blood was sampled. Per the germline V gene, CDR1 is SGHVS and CDR2 is FQNEAQ. The CDR3 is 14 amino acids. V lost 0 bases to trimming and J lost 8 bases; unmatched junction nucleotides: 5. This clone qualifies as medium-sized. This material consisted of CD4+ or CD8+ T cells sorted from blood, taken in a trial of the OX40 agonist ivuxolimab. The V gene is TRBV7-8, the J gene TRBJ1-2; 8 bases agree with TRBD1. This TCR derives from an adult with an advanced solid tumor such as melanoma, head and neck, liver or kidney cancer. The DNA of the CDR3 is TGTGCCAGCAGCTTAGCCATGACAGGGGCCGGCTACACCTTC. Residues: CASSLAMTGAGYTF.